These T cell receptor beta chains were read from a single sample in a study of blood T cell repertoires in COVID-19. This table comes from immunoSEQ multiplex PCR, and its TCRdb copy is limited to in-frame clones, with some not included. The sample includes around 12,000 clones, roughly 88% of them seen just once. Source material: peripheral blood. These receptors all stem from a human donor in a cohort sampled during active COVID-19. Both conserved end residues are part of each CDR3. D genes are given only for firm matches. For some rows the clone size is stated as once, few or many, or as a class when expanded; others skip it.

cdr3_aa	cdr3_nt	clone_size	j_call	v_call	d_call
CASSVGTSGEETQYF	TGTGCCAGCAGCGTAGGTACTAGCGGGGAAGAGACCCAGTACTTC	NA	TRBJ2-5	TRBV9	TRBD2
CASSMTGGGQPQHF	TGTGCCAGTAGTATGACAGGGGGGGGACAGCCCCAGCATTTT	NA	TRBJ1-5	TRBV19	TRBD1
CASSIFSGGNQPQHF	TGTGCCAGTAGTATATTTTCAGGGGGCAATCAGCCCCAGCATTTT	NA	TRBJ1-5	TRBV19	NA
CASITHHSGNTGELFF	TGTGCCAGCATCACTCATCATTCGGGGAACACCGGGGAGCTGTTTTTT	NA	TRBJ2-2	TRBV7-9	NA
CASSYSRTGGSKNIQYF	TGTGCCAGCAGTTACTCCCGGACAGGGGGGTCCAAAAACATTCAGTACTTC	NA	TRBJ2-4	TRBV6-2/TRBV6-3	TRBD1
CASSLTGGTGNTIYF	TGCGCCAGCAGCCTAACAGGGGGCACTGGAAACACCATATATTTT	NA	TRBJ1-3	TRBV5-1	TRBD1
CASSLESVTSGGYTDTQYF	TGTGCCAGCAGCTTAGAGTCGGTAACTTCAGGGGGATACACAGATACGCAGTATTTT	NA	TRBJ2-3	TRBV7-8	TRBD1
CASSLVGGKTQYF	TGTGCCAGCAGTTTAGTGGGGGGGAAGACCCAGTACTTC	NA	TRBJ2-5	TRBV28	TRBD2
CASSLEARGSTEAFF	TGCGCCAGCAGCTTGGAGGCACGGGGGAGCACTGAAGCTTTCTTT	NA	TRBJ1-1	TRBV5-1	NA
CASRTGGVNEQYF	TGTGCCAGCAGAACAGGGGGTGTCAACGAGCAGTACTTC	NA	TRBJ2-7	TRBV27	TRBD1
CASSRLAGGPVTDTQYF	TGTGCCAGCAGCAGGCTAGCGGGGGGCCCAGTCACAGATACGCAGTATTTT	NA	TRBJ2-3	TRBV11-3	TRBD2
CASSPGGLQPQHF	TGTGCCAGCAGCCCGGGGGGATTACAGCCCCAGCATTTT	few	TRBJ1-5	TRBV14	NA
CASSVRLNTEAFF	TGTGCCAGCAGCGTTCGGTTGAACACTGAAGCTTTCTTT	NA	TRBJ1-1	TRBV9	NA
CASSLSSTYNEQFF	TGTGCCAGCAGTTTATCGAGCACTTACAATGAGCAGTTCTTC	NA	TRBJ2-1	TRBV27	NA
CASRDFKTQYF	TGTGCCAGCAGGGACTTTAAGACCCAGTACTTC	NA	TRBJ2-5	TRBV2	NA
CASSLEGSGGGSDTQYF	TGTGCCAGCAGCTTAGAAGGCTCGGGCGGGGGGTCAGATACGCAGTATTTT	once	TRBJ2-3	TRBV11-2	TRBD2
CASSQGDRGVNYGYTF	TGTGCCAGCAGCCAAGGGGACAGGGGGGTTAACTATGGCTACACCTTC	NA	TRBJ1-2	TRBV3-1/TRBV3-2	TRBD1
CASSRETGTGSGYTF	TGTGCCAGCTCACGCGAAACCGGGACAGGGTCTGGCTACACCTTC	NA	TRBJ1-2	TRBV18	TRBD1
CASSQGHGNTGELFF	TGTGCCAGCAGTCAGGGACATGGGAACACCGGGGAGCTGTTTTTT	NA	TRBJ2-2	TRBV6-2/TRBV6-3	NA
CASSIYRGSGNTIYF	TGTGCCAGTAGTATCTACAGGGGCTCTGGAAACACCATATATTTT	NA	TRBJ1-3	TRBV19	TRBD1
CASSLSGQARSEQFF	TGTGCCAGCAGCTTATCGGGACAGGCCAGGAGTGAGCAGTTCTTC	NA	TRBJ2-1	TRBV11-2	TRBD1
CASSTQGPGANVLTF	TGTGCCAGCAGTACACAGGGACCTGGGGCCAACGTCCTGACTTTC	NA	TRBJ2-6	TRBV7-2	NA
CASNDPSGWEKGYEQYF	TGTGCCAGCAACGATCCTTCTGGTTGGGAGAAGGGTTACGAGCAGTACTTC	NA	TRBJ2-7	TRBV2	NA
CASSQDTLAGGTGELFF	TGCGCCAGCAGCCAAGATACCCTAGCGGGGGGCACCGGGGAGCTGTTTTTT	NA	TRBJ2-2	TRBV4-3	TRBD2
CASSLAAGVFTDTQYF	TGTGCCAGCAGCTTGGCAGCGGGGGTTTTCACAGATACGCAGTATTTT	NA	TRBJ2-3	TRBV5-6	TRBD2
CASSFDGSRGSIYEQYF	TGTGCCAGCAGTTTCGACGGATCCAGGGGATCCATCTACGAGCAGTACTTC	NA	TRBJ2-7	TRBV27	NA
CAISDLSGGITDTQYF	TGTGCCATCAGTGACCTCAGCGGGGGGATCACAGATACGCAGTATTTT	NA	TRBJ2-3	TRBV10-3	TRBD2
CATSQTDYNEQFF	TGTGCCACCAGCCAAACAGACTACAATGAGCAGTTCTTC	NA	TRBJ2-1	TRBV24-1	NA
CASSQEGTGGVGYTF	TGCGCCAGCAGCCAAGAAGGGACAGGGGGCGTTGGCTACACCTTC	once	TRBJ1-2	TRBV4-1	TRBD1
CATASRRGSNQPQHF	TGTGCCACAGCCTCGCGGCGGGGTAGCAATCAGCCCCAGCATTTT	NA	TRBJ1-5	TRBV15	NA
CASSLAGTSQETQYF	TGTGCCAGCAGCTTAGCTGGGACAAGCCAAGAGACCCAGTACTTC	few	TRBJ2-5	TRBV7-8	NA
CASSHGHEETQYF	TGTGCCAGCTCACACGGACACGAAGAGACCCAGTACTTC	NA	TRBJ2-5	TRBV18	NA
CASTPGGATWETQYF	TGTGCCAGTACTCCTGGGGGGGCAACGTGGGAGACCCAGTACTTC	NA	TRBJ2-5	TRBV19	NA
CATSRGRGGTYEQYF	TGTGCCACCAGCAGAGGACGGGGGGGAACCTACGAGCAGTACTTC	NA	TRBJ2-7	TRBV15	TRBD2
CASSSLGGRTYEQYF	TGTGCCAGCAGCTCTCTAGGAGGCAGGACCTACGAGCAGTACTTC	few	TRBJ2-7	TRBV21-1	NA
CASSSQGISYGYTF	TGTGCCAGCAGCTCCCAGGGTATCAGCTATGGCTACACCTTC	once	TRBJ1-2	TRBV5-6	NA
CASSAPTSGGLNEQFF	TGTGCCAGCAGCGCCCCCACAAGCGGGGGGTTAAATGAGCAGTTCTTC	NA	TRBJ2-1	TRBV11-2	TRBD2
CASSYPADTQYF	TGTGCCAGCAGTTACCCCGCAGATACGCAGTATTTT	NA	TRBJ2-3	TRBV6-2/TRBV6-3	NA
CASSAGTSGNTIYF	TGTGCCAGCAGTGCAGGAACCTCTGGAAACACCATATATTTT	NA	TRBJ1-3	TRBV2	NA
CSASPLDRERYGYTF	TGCAGTGCTAGTCCTCTCGACAGGGAGAGGTATGGCTACACCTTC	NA	TRBJ1-2	TRBV20-1	TRBD1
CAISTDGEPQHF	TGTGCCATCAGTACCGACGGGGAGCCCCAGCATTTT	NA	TRBJ1-5	TRBV10-3	NA
CASSPREVGEQFF	TGTGCCAGCTCACCCAGGGAGGTCGGTGAGCAGTTCTTC	NA	TRBJ2-1	TRBV18	NA
CAWGRGGSNQPQHF	TGTGCCTGGGGCAGGGGAGGGAGCAATCAGCCCCAGCATTTT	NA	TRBJ1-5	TRBV30	NA
CASSVSLSDSPLHF	TGTGCCAGCAGCGTCTCTCTTTCAGATTCACCCCTCCACTTT	NA	TRBJ1-6	TRBV9	NA
CASSLSREDGYTF	TGTGCCAGCAGCTTATCCAGGGAGGATGGCTACACCTTC	NA	TRBJ1-2	TRBV7-9	NA
CASTRQVEAFF	TGTGCCAGCACCAGACAGGTTGAAGCTTTCTTT	NA	TRBJ1-1	TRBV7-9	NA
CAWSPGGGPPAYEQYF	TGTGCCTGGAGTCCAGGGGGCGGCCCCCCTGCCTACGAGCAGTACTTC	once	TRBJ2-7	TRBV30	TRBD1
CASSPGTGKGQPQHF	TGTGCCAGCAGCCCCGGGACAGGGAAAGGTCAGCCCCAGCATTTT	NA	TRBJ1-5	TRBV7-2	TRBD1
CASSRGTGQIYYEQYF	TGTGCCAGTAGTCGGGGAACGGGACAGATATACTACGAGCAGTACTTC	NA	TRBJ2-7	TRBV19	TRBD1
CASSPKLAGGSTDTQYF	TGTGCCAGCAGCCCCAAACTAGCGGGGGGCTCCACAGATACGCAGTATTTT	NA	TRBJ2-3	TRBV11-3	TRBD2
CASSPTGEVSYNEQFF	TGTGCCAGCAGCCCCACGGGGGAGGTCTCCTACAATGAGCAGTTCTTC	once	TRBJ2-1	TRBV6-4	NA
CASSLDGGLYNEQFF	TGCGCCAGCAGCTTGGACGGGGGGCTCTACAATGAGCAGTTCTTC	NA	TRBJ2-1	TRBV5-1	NA